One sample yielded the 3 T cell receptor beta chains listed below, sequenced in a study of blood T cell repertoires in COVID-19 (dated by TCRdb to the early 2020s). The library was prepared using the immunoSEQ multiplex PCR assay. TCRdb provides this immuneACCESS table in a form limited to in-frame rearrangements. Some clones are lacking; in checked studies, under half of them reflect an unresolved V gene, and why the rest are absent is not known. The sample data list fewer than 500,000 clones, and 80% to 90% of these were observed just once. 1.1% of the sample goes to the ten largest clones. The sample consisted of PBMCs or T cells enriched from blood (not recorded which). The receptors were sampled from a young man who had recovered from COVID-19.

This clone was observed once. The CDR3 nucleotides read TGTGCCAGTAGTATTAACCGGGGGGAGACCCAGTACTTC. It specifies CASSINRGETQYF. The V and J genes are TRBV19 and TRBJ2-5; TRBD2 might be the D (6 bases). Germline CDR1 reads LNHDA; CDR2 reads SQIVND (reference sequence). The V and J ends lost 3 bases and 5 bases respectively, with 10 bases between them. This CDR3 is 13 amino acids long.

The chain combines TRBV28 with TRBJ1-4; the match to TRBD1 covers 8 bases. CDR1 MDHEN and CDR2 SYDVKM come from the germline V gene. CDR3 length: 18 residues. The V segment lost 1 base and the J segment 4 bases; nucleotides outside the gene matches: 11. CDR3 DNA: TGTGCCAGCAGTTTATACCCCCCCGGACAGGGAATTAATGAAAAACTGTTTTTT. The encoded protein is CASSLYPPGQGINEKLFF.

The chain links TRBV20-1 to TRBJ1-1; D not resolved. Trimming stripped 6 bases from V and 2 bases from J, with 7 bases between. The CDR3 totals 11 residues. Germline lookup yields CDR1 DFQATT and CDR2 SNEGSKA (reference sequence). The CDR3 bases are TGCAGTGCCGGTTCAAACACTGAAGCTTTCTTT. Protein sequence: CSAGSNTEAFF.